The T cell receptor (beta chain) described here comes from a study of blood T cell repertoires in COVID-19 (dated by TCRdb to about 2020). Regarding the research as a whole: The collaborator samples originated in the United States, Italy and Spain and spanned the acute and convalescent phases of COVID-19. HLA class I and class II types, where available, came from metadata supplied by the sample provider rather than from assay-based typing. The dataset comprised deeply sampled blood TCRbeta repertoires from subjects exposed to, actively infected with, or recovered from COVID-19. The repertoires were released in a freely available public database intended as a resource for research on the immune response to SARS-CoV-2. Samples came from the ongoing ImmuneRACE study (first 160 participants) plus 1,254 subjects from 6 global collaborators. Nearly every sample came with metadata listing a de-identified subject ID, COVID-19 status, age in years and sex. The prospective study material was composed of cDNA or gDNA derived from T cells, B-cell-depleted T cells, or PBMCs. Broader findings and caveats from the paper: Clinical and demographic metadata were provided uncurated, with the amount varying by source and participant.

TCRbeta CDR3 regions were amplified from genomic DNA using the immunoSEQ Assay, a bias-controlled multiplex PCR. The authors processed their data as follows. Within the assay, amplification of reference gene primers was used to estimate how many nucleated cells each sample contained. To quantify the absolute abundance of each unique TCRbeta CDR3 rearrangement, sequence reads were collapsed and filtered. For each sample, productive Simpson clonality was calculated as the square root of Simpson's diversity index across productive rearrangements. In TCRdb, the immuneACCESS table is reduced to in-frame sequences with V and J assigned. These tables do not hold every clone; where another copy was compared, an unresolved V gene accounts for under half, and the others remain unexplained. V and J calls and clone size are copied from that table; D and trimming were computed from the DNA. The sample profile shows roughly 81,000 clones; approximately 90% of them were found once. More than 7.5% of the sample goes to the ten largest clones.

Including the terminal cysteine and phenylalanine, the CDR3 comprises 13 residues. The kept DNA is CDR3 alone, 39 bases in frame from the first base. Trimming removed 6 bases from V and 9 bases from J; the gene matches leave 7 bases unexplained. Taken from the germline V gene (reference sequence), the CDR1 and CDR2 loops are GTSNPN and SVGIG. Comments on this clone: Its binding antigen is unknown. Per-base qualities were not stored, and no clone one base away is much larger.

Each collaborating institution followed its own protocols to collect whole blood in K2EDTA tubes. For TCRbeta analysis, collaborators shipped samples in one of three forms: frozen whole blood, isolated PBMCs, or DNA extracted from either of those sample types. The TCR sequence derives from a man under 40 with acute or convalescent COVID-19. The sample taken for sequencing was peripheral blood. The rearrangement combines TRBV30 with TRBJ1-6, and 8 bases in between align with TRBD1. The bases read TGTGCCTGTCGCGAGGACAGGGTTTCACCCCTCCACTTT. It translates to CACREDRVSPLHF.